This T cell receptor beta chain was profiled in a study of read filtering for tumor transcriptome and immune sequencing (dated by TCRdb to 2018 to 2020). About the study as a whole: The cohort was composed of more than 16 male and about 14 female patients, with a mean age of approximately 72 years and an age range of about 45 to 90. By revised international staging, roughly eight patients were R-ISS I, about 15 were R-ISS II and more than five were R-ISS III. Whole-transcriptome libraries were prepared with the TruSeq RNA Access Library Prep Kit after DNase treatment. Per sample, about 3.5 to 10.27 million TCR-region mapped reads were obtained with IR-seq, compared with only 85 to 1273 with RNA-seq. TCR repertoires obtained by targeted immune repertoire sequencing and by bulk whole-transcriptome sequencing performed on the same bone marrow samples were compared. One main goal was a read-filtering strategy for immune repertoire data, in particular deciding whether clonotypes backed by only one read should be removed. General findings and caveats noted by the study authors: The sorted CD138-negative fraction was not purified T cells but a mixed bone marrow immune population. IR-seq captured clonotypes at much higher depth and more reliably than RNA-seq, and smaller IR-seq throughput sufficed to identify most shared clonotypes. Single-read clonotypes made up roughly 82% of clonotypes but only about 4% of total reads in IR-seq, compared with more than 70% of clonotypes and around 41% of reads in RNA-seq. The correlation between IR-seq and RNA-seq shared clonotype proportions rose when single-read clonotypes were removed.

Starting from 400 ng RNA, TCR libraries were constructed with the Immunoverse kit using molecular barcoded adaptors that cover the alpha/delta and beta/gamma chains. The same RNA used for transcriptome sequencing was used for TCR library preparation. An Illumina HiSeq 4000 with 2 x 150 cycles was used to sequence the TCR libraries. As for how the authors treated the data: TCR reads were aligned to human V, D, J and C references and assembled into CDR3 clonotypes with MiXCR, including quality filtering and error correction. Clonotype counts and gene usage diversity were analyzed with the tcR package in R. Raw mapping reads were checked after the RNA-seq reads had been mapped by STAR aligner version 2.5.3a onto the human GRCh37 genome. To test the effect of sequencing depth on detected clonotypes, IR-seq fastq files were randomly downsampled using Seqtk 1.3. The public reads were run again by TCRdb, first through fastp at Q25 and then through MiXCR, and only productive beta chains were kept. Under each unique CDR3 protein, matching rows form one entry showing the most common genes and DNA. TCRdb assigned the V and J calls; the authors' analysis was not used. Counted in this sample were 49,000 or so distinct CDR3 sequences; about 12% of them appeared once. The top ten clones comprise roughly 15% of the sample.

Measured from the cysteine to the phenylalanine, the CDR3 is 15 residues long. Here the CDR3 DNA is all that survives: 45 bases in frame from base 1. In the germline V gene (reference sequence), CDR1 corresponds to DFQATT and CDR2 to SNEGSKA. Details on this clonotype: Its cognate antigen has yet to be identified. A single base separates this from a much larger clone, so it may be a read error.

Every patient had bone marrow sampled at the time of active disease. Ficoll-Hypaque density gradient centrifugation was used to isolate the bone marrow mononuclear cells. CD138-negative cells were obtained by negative selection after labeling with CD138 magnetic microbeads on a MACS separator, removing myeloma plasma cells. Flow cytometry with CD138 antibodies on an Attune NxT was used to check how pure the isolated cells were. Total RNA was extracted with TRIzol reagent and quantified with a NanoDrop spectrophotometer. Paired RNA-seq and IR-seq were performed on each patient's CD138-negative bone marrow sample.

The rearranged chain carries TRBV20-1 and TRBJ2-5, with the D call perhaps TRBD1 or TRBD2, as 5 bases match in each case. Source material: a population of CD138-negative cells sorted from bone marrow. The label giving this sample's cell subset or site can be read as: bone marrow mononuclear cells depleted of CD138+ plasma/myeloma cells by negative magnetic selection. This TCR was sampled from a donor aged 40 or over with multiple myeloma. The sequence in DNA is TGCAGTGCTAGACCGACACCGGGACCACGAGAGACCCGGTACTTC. Its protein is CSARPTPGPRETRYF.